This TCR beta chain came from a study of cytomegalovirus exposure and HLA in healthy donors. Libraries were prepared by immunoSEQ multiplex PCR; TCRdb keeps only in-frame clonotypes and omits some of them. This sample has roughly 130,000 clones, with roughly nine tenths found just once. On this clone: Its antigen is unknown.

Study-level points and caveats: Among TCR beta chains, those listed as cytomegalovirus-associated numbered fewer than 200. There were some public TCRs occurring in many donors, but most TCR sequences were rare. High sensitivity and specificity were reportedly achieved when the classifier diagnosed cytomegalovirus status.

These donors were members of the roughly 120-subject validation cohort, a group separate from the approximately 640-subject first cohort. This clonotype originated in a man aged 18 to 35 in good health and CMV-seronegative. The sequenced sample was PBMCs.

The CDR3, as DNA: TGTGCCAGCAGTTTGGCCACGGGGGAAGAGACCCAGTACTTC. Its translation: CASSLATGEETQYF. The chain employs TRBV28 and TRBJ2-5, with a weak D call TRBD2 (6 bases). CDR3 length equals 14 residues. Germline V gives CDR1 MDHEN, CDR2 SYDVKM. The V end lost 3 bases, the J end lost 3 bases, and 11 bases lay between the germline ends.